This note documents a single TCR beta chain sequence. Its specificity is not known. Though probably carrying unrecorded immune exposures, donors were nominally healthy at sampling. The sample belongs to a study of cytomegalovirus exposure and HLA in healthy donors. Overall study findings and caveats: The productive fraction for most TCR beta V segments was about 87% or about 30% in an earlier analysis. Cytomegalovirus-associated status was assigned to 164 TCR beta chains.

Amplification used 60 Vbeta primers and 13 Jbeta primers. TCRdb's table, derived via immunoSEQ multiplex PCR, lists solely in-frame clones and lacks some. There are about 150,000 clones in the sample; 70% to 90% occur only once, and about 2.3% lies in the top ten. The V gene's germline CDR1 is LNHDA and CDR2 SQIVND (reference sequence). CDR3 length: 15 amino acids. Trimming took 3 bases from V and 3 from J, leaving 14 bases between them. This receptor was taken from a young woman in good health and CMV-seronegative. Sample: PBMCs. The chain uses TRBV19 and TRBJ1-2; a possible D gene is TRBD1 (6 bases). CDR3 DNA sequence: TGTGCCAGTAGTATTAGGGGGATGGAATACTATGGCTACACCTTC. Its protein is CASSIRGMEYYGYTF.